The rows below give T cell receptor beta chains drawn from one sample of a study of blood T cell repertoires in COVID-19. Sequencing used immunoSEQ multiplex PCR; TCRdb keeps in-frame clones, though not all of them. The sample holds 270,000 or so clones, about 88% seen once. The sequencing input was peripheral blood. The source is a human donor with COVID-19, enrolled during active disease. The donor label of this sample is uncertain. CDR3s include the opening cysteine and the closing phenylalanine or tryptophan. Each record gives: CDR3 DNA, CDR3 protein, J gene, D gene, V gene, CDR3 length, clone size. D genes are given only for firm matches. The listing skips clone size in some rows; elsewhere it reads once, few, many or a size class.

cdr3_nt: TGTGCCAGCTCACCCCAGAAACTCAGACAGGGCGGGCATGAAAAACTGTTTTTT
cdr3_aa: CASSPQKLRQGGHEKLFF
j_call: TRBJ1-4
d_call: TRBD1
v_call: TRBV18
cdr3_length: 18
clone_size: -

cdr3_nt: TGTGCCAGTAGTATACGTGTGGAGTTCGAGCAGTACTTC
cdr3_aa: CASSIRVEFEQYF
j_call: TRBJ2-7
d_call: -
v_call: TRBV19
cdr3_length: 13
clone_size: -

cdr3_nt: TGTGCCAGCAGCTGGCAGGGGTTCGAAAACACTGAAGCTTTCTTT
cdr3_aa: CASSWQGFENTEAFF
j_call: TRBJ1-1
d_call: -
v_call: TRBV7-9
cdr3_length: 15
clone_size: -

cdr3_nt: TGTGCCATCAGCGTTGGGGGGGGCGCGAACACTGAAGCTTTCTTT
cdr3_aa: CAISVGGGANTEAFF
j_call: TRBJ1-1
d_call: -
v_call: TRBV10-3
cdr3_length: 15
clone_size: -

cdr3_nt: TGTGCCAGCAGCTCTTTTTCCGAGCAGTACTTC
cdr3_aa: CASSSFSEQYF
j_call: TRBJ2-7
d_call: -
v_call: TRBV7-2
cdr3_length: 11
clone_size: few

cdr3_nt: TGTGCCAGCATCACCGAACGACAGGGGCTGAACACTGAAGCTTTCTTT
cdr3_aa: CASITERQGLNTEAFF
j_call: TRBJ1-1
d_call: TRBD1
v_call: TRBV6-6
cdr3_length: 16
clone_size: few

cdr3_nt: TGTGCCAGCAGGTCGACAGGGGTATTTGTCTATGGCTACACCTTC
cdr3_aa: CASRSTGVFVYGYTF
j_call: TRBJ1-2
d_call: TRBD1
v_call: TRBV28
cdr3_length: 15
clone_size: -

cdr3_nt: TGCAGTGCTAGTGAAGACCGGGACAGGTGTTGCTTCTTT
cdr3_aa: CSASEDRDRCCFF
j_call: TRBJ1-1
d_call: TRBD1
v_call: TRBV20-1
cdr3_length: 13
clone_size: -

cdr3_nt: TGCGCCAGCAGCTTAGGACAGGCTAATGAAAAACTGTTTTTT
cdr3_aa: CASSLGQANEKLFF
j_call: TRBJ1-4
d_call: TRBD1
v_call: TRBV5-1
cdr3_length: 14
clone_size: -

cdr3_nt: TGTGCCAGCCGAATTCAGGGGCGCTACGAGCAGTACTTC
cdr3_aa: CASRIQGRYEQYF
j_call: TRBJ2-7
d_call: -
v_call: TRBV28
cdr3_length: 13
clone_size: -

cdr3_nt: TGTGCCAGCAGCCAAGATGCGGGGTCGGCCACCGGGGAGCTGTTTTTT
cdr3_aa: CASSQDAGSATGELFF
j_call: TRBJ2-2
d_call: -
v_call: TRBV4-2
cdr3_length: 16
clone_size: -

cdr3_nt: TGTGCTAGTGGTTTGGGGAGCGGGAGCGCAGATACGCAGTATTTT
cdr3_aa: CASGLGSGSADTQYF
j_call: TRBJ2-3
d_call: TRBD2
v_call: TRBV12-5
cdr3_length: 15
clone_size: few

cdr3_nt: TGTGCCAGCTCATCCTCGGCAGATACGCAGTATTTT
cdr3_aa: CASSSSADTQYF
j_call: TRBJ2-3
d_call: -
v_call: TRBV6-6
cdr3_length: 12
clone_size: -

cdr3_nt: TGTGCCAGTAGTCCCCGGACTGATGTCCAAGAGACCCAGTACTTC
cdr3_aa: CASSPRTDVQETQYF
j_call: TRBJ2-5
d_call: -
v_call: TRBV19
cdr3_length: 15
clone_size: -

cdr3_nt: TGTGCCAGTAGTCCACGGGGGACTAGCGGGAGGATGCAAGAGACCCAGTACTTC
cdr3_aa: CASSPRGTSGRMQETQYF
j_call: TRBJ2-5
d_call: TRBD2
v_call: TRBV19
cdr3_length: 18
clone_size: -

cdr3_nt: TGCGCCAGCAGCCCGTACGTTCGGGACAGGGATGAAAAACTGTTTTTT
cdr3_aa: CASSPYVRDRDEKLFF
j_call: TRBJ1-4
d_call: TRBD1
v_call: TRBV5-1
cdr3_length: 16
clone_size: -

cdr3_nt: TGCGCCAGCAGCTTGGGATCAGGGACAGATACGCAGTATTTT
cdr3_aa: CASSLGSGTDTQYF
j_call: TRBJ2-3
d_call: -
v_call: TRBV5-1
cdr3_length: 14
clone_size: -

cdr3_nt: TGTGCCAGCAGGAGAAGCCTAGCGGGAGCAGACGAGCAGTACTTC
cdr3_aa: CASRRSLAGADEQYF
j_call: TRBJ2-7
d_call: TRBD2
v_call: TRBV28
cdr3_length: 15
clone_size: -

cdr3_nt: TGTGCCACCAGCATAGCGGGACTAGCGGGAGTTCGTTCCTACAATGAGCAGTTCTTC
cdr3_aa: CATSIAGLAGVRSYNEQFF
j_call: TRBJ2-1
d_call: TRBD2
v_call: TRBV15
cdr3_length: 19
clone_size: -

cdr3_nt: TGTGCCAGCAGCCACTCCCGACTAAGCGGGAGCACAGATACGCAGTATTTT
cdr3_aa: CASSHSRLSGSTDTQYF
j_call: TRBJ2-3
d_call: -
v_call: TRBV11-3
cdr3_length: 17
clone_size: few

cdr3_nt: TGTGCCACCCGAGAGCTCCCGGGGGATACGCAGTATTTT
cdr3_aa: CATRELPGDTQYF
j_call: TRBJ2-3
d_call: -
v_call: TRBV18
cdr3_length: 13
clone_size: -

cdr3_nt: TGTGCCAGCAGACCCCAGGGTGGGAATTCACCCCTCCACTTT
cdr3_aa: CASRPQGGNSPLHF
j_call: TRBJ1-6
d_call: -
v_call: TRBV6-1
cdr3_length: 14
clone_size: -

cdr3_nt: TGTGCCAGCTCACCCTCTCGGGAGCAGTACTTC
cdr3_aa: CASSPSREQYF
j_call: TRBJ2-7
d_call: -
v_call: TRBV18
cdr3_length: 11
clone_size: -

cdr3_nt: TGTGCCAGCAGCCAGGGGGGACTAGCGACAGATACGCAGTATTTT
cdr3_aa: CASSQGGLATDTQYF
j_call: TRBJ2-3
d_call: TRBD2
v_call: TRBV9
cdr3_length: 15
clone_size: -

cdr3_nt: TGTGCCAGCAGCCCCCAAGGACTAGCGGGAGAGGATGAGCAGTTCTTC
cdr3_aa: CASSPQGLAGEDEQFF
j_call: TRBJ2-1
d_call: TRBD2
v_call: TRBV7-3
cdr3_length: 16
clone_size: -

cdr3_nt: TGTGCCAGTAGCGGACTAGCGGGAGATACGGGAGATACGCAGTATTTT
cdr3_aa: CASSGLAGDTGDTQYF
j_call: TRBJ2-3
d_call: TRBD2
v_call: TRBV19
cdr3_length: 16
clone_size: once

cdr3_nt: TGTGCCAGCCGCCGGGACTCCACCTACGAGCAGTACTTC
cdr3_aa: CASRRDSTYEQYF
j_call: TRBJ2-7
d_call: -
v_call: TRBV6-5
cdr3_length: 13
clone_size: -

cdr3_nt: TGCGCCAGCAGCTTTAGCGGGAGTACCTACGAGCAGTACTTC
cdr3_aa: CASSFSGSTYEQYF
j_call: TRBJ2-7
d_call: TRBD2
v_call: TRBV5-1
cdr3_length: 14
clone_size: -

cdr3_nt: TGTGCCAGCTCACCAGCCTTACAGGGGAGCTATGGCTACACCTTC
cdr3_aa: CASSPALQGSYGYTF
j_call: TRBJ1-2
d_call: TRBD1
v_call: TRBV18
cdr3_length: 15
clone_size: -

cdr3_nt: TGTGCCAGCAGCCAAGAACCGGGACTAGCACTCAATGAGCAGTTCTTC
cdr3_aa: CASSQEPGLALNEQFF
j_call: TRBJ2-1
d_call: TRBD2
v_call: TRBV14
cdr3_length: 16
clone_size: -

cdr3_nt: TGTGCCAGCAGTCTACGACTATATTTAGGGTTCACAGATACGCAGTATTTT
cdr3_aa: CASSLRLYLGFTDTQYF
j_call: TRBJ2-3
d_call: -
v_call: TRBV28
cdr3_length: 17
clone_size: -

cdr3_nt: TGTGCCAGTAGTATAGTCCCCGGGACTAGCGGAGCCCTTGAGCAGTTCTTC
cdr3_aa: CASSIVPGTSGALEQFF
j_call: TRBJ2-1
d_call: TRBD2
v_call: TRBV19
cdr3_length: 17
clone_size: once

cdr3_nt: TGTGCCAGCAGTACCATTTCGACAGGCGAGACCCAGTACTTC
cdr3_aa: CASSTISTGETQYF
j_call: TRBJ2-5
d_call: -
v_call: TRBV28
cdr3_length: 14
clone_size: -

cdr3_nt: TGTGCCAGCAGCGTTACCGGGACTCCTTACACAGATACGCAGTATTTT
cdr3_aa: CASSVTGTPYTDTQYF
j_call: TRBJ2-3
d_call: -
v_call: TRBV9
cdr3_length: 16
clone_size: -

cdr3_nt: TGTGCCAGCAGTGAAGTTCTGCCAGGACAGGGGGGGCAGTTCTTC
cdr3_aa: CASSEVLPGQGGQFF
j_call: TRBJ2-1
d_call: TRBD1
v_call: TRBV2
cdr3_length: 15
clone_size: -

cdr3_nt: TGTGCCAGCAGCGGGCAGGGGGCCTACGAGCAGTACTTC
cdr3_aa: CASSGQGAYEQYF
j_call: TRBJ2-7
d_call: TRBD1
v_call: TRBV7-9
cdr3_length: 13
clone_size: -

cdr3_nt: TGTGCCAGCAGTGTGCGAGCAACTAATGAAAAACTGTTTTTT
cdr3_aa: CASSVRATNEKLFF
j_call: TRBJ1-4
d_call: -
v_call: TRBV2
cdr3_length: 14
clone_size: -

cdr3_nt: TGTGCCAGCACCGTGGACAGGGTAGACTATGGCTACACCTTC
cdr3_aa: CASTVDRVDYGYTF
j_call: TRBJ1-2
d_call: TRBD1
v_call: TRBV11-2
cdr3_length: 14
clone_size: -

cdr3_nt: TGCGCCAGCCGGACGGAGGCTCATAATTCACCCCTCCACTTT
cdr3_aa: CASRTEAHNSPLHF
j_call: TRBJ1-6
d_call: -
v_call: TRBV5-1
cdr3_length: 14
clone_size: once

cdr3_nt: TGTGCCAGCAGCCTTCCTCGGTCCACCGGGGAGCTGTTTTTT
cdr3_aa: CASSLPRSTGELFF
j_call: TRBJ2-2
d_call: -
v_call: TRBV5-6
cdr3_length: 14
clone_size: -

cdr3_nt: TGTGCCAGCAGCCAAGTAGCAGCGGCGGGACAGGGGAACTATGGCTACACCTTC
cdr3_aa: CASSQVAAAGQGNYGYTF
j_call: TRBJ1-2
d_call: TRBD1
v_call: TRBV4-2
cdr3_length: 18
clone_size: -

cdr3_nt: TGTGCCACCAAGGTATTAACAGGGGTCGGCGAGCAGTACTTC
cdr3_aa: CATKVLTGVGEQYF
j_call: TRBJ2-7
d_call: TRBD1
v_call: TRBV10-3
cdr3_length: 14
clone_size: -

cdr3_nt: TGCAGTGCTAGTGGCGGAACCCAGTACTTC
cdr3_aa: CSASGGTQYF
j_call: TRBJ2-5
d_call: -
v_call: TRBV20-1
cdr3_length: 10
clone_size: -

cdr3_nt: TGTGCCAGCACCACCCCGGGTCTAGCGGGAGGGAGGGGCTCCTACAATGAGCAGTTCTTC
cdr3_aa: CASTTPGLAGGRGSYNEQFF
j_call: TRBJ2-1
d_call: TRBD2
v_call: TRBV28
cdr3_length: 20
clone_size: -

cdr3_nt: TGTGCCAGCAGTTACAGGGGGGGCCGCCCTAGGAAAGAGACCCAGTACTTC
cdr3_aa: CASSYRGGRPRKETQYF
j_call: TRBJ2-5
d_call: -
v_call: TRBV6-2/TRBV6-3
cdr3_length: 17
clone_size: -

cdr3_nt: TGTGCCAGCAGCCCTAGCGGGTTGAACTCCGGGGAGCTGTTTTTT
cdr3_aa: CASSPSGLNSGELFF
j_call: TRBJ2-2
d_call: TRBD2
v_call: TRBV7-3
cdr3_length: 15
clone_size: -

cdr3_nt: TGTGCCAGCAGTTTATACAGGGGAACAGATACGCAGTATTTT
cdr3_aa: CASSLYRGTDTQYF
j_call: TRBJ2-3
d_call: TRBD1
v_call: TRBV28
cdr3_length: 14
clone_size: -

cdr3_nt: TGTGCCAGCAGCCAAGATGGAACAGGGTCGGAAGAGCAGTACTTC
cdr3_aa: CASSQDGTGSEEQYF
j_call: TRBJ2-7
d_call: -
v_call: TRBV4-2
cdr3_length: 15
clone_size: -

cdr3_nt: TGTGCCAGCAGCGTAGACAGCTACAATCAGCCCCAGCATTTT
cdr3_aa: CASSVDSYNQPQHF
j_call: TRBJ1-5
d_call: -
v_call: TRBV2
cdr3_length: 14
clone_size: few

cdr3_nt: TGTGCCAGCTCACCCCCCGGGTCTCTTCAAGAGACCCAGTACTTC
cdr3_aa: CASSPPGSLQETQYF
j_call: TRBJ2-5
d_call: -
v_call: TRBV18
cdr3_length: 15
clone_size: -

cdr3_nt: TGTGCCAGCAGCCGGGTAGCGGGGAGCTCCTACAATGAGCAGTTCTTC
cdr3_aa: CASSRVAGSSYNEQFF
j_call: TRBJ2-1
d_call: TRBD2
v_call: TRBV14
cdr3_length: 16
clone_size: -

cdr3_nt: TGTGCCAGTAGCCCGGGACAGTTGAACACTGAAGCTTTCTTT
cdr3_aa: CASSPGQLNTEAFF
j_call: TRBJ1-1
d_call: TRBD1
v_call: TRBV19
cdr3_length: 14
clone_size: -